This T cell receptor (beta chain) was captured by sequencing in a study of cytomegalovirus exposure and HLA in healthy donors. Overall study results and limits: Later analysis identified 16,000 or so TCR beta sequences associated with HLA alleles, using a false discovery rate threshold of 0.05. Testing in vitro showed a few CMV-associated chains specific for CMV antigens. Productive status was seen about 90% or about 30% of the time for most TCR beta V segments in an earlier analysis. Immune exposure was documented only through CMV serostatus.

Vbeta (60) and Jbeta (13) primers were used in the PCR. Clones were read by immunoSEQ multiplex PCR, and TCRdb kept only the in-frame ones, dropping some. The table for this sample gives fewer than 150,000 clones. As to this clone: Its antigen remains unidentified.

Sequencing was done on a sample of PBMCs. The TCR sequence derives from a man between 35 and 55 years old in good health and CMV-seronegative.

The CDR3 DNA sequence: TGCGCCAGCAGCGCCTCAGGGATCTCTGGAAACACCATATATTTT. Its protein product is CASSASGISGNTIYF. J is TRBJ1-3 and V is TRBV5-1; perhaps TRBD1 as D (5 bases). Germline values: CDR1 SGHRS, CDR2 YFSETQ. V was shortened by 4 bases and J by 0 bases, with 11 bases between the two germline ends. The CDR3 is 15 residues long.